The 5 T cell receptor beta chains in this list originate from one sample, sequenced in a study of T cells in Graves' hyperthyroidism and ophthalmopathy. RNA transcripts gave rise to amplified TCR beta CDR3 regions. During a first-round RT-PCR of the TCR CDR3, the HTBI primer set was used. TCRdb ran MiXCR on the multiplex PCR reads and lists one entry per CDR3 protein. The table lists around 690,000 distinct CDR3 sequences, around 15% of them singletons, with less than 20% in the top ten. The sequencing sample was made of blood. The origin of the receptors is a man in his fifties with Graves' hyperthyroidism.

The CDR3 DNA sequence: TGTGCCAGCAGTACAAGGCTGACAGGCCCTCTGGGGTCTGGCTACACCTTC. Protein product: CASSTRLTGPLGSGYTF. The chain links TRBV28 to TRBJ1-2; perhaps TRBD1 as D (6 bases). Looked up from germline, CDR1 is MDHEN and CDR2 is SYDVKM. There are 17 residues in the CDR3. The V end was cut by 5 bases, the J end by 7 bases, with 26 bases between.

This clonotype was seen repeatedly, ten times or more. The V and J genes are TRBV6-1 and TRBJ1-5, with 7 nucleotides matching TRBD1. Germline V CDR1 and CDR2: MNHNS, SASEGT. The V gene end was trimmed by 6 bases and the J gene end by 5 bases; junction bases not matched to a gene: 7. The CDR3 has 14 residues. CDR3 sequence reads: CASRGGTEDQPQHF. CDR3 DNA sequence: TGTGCCAGCAGGGGGGGGACAGAAGATCAGCCCCAGCATTTT.

There are many counts of this clonotype. V and J are TRBV30 and TRBJ1-1; D unclear. The CDR3 is 14 amino acids. The ends were cut back, 0 bases at V and 2 bases at J, with 10 bases in the middle. Germline V gene lookup returns CDR1 GTSNPN and CDR2 SVGIG (reference sequence). CDR3 loop: CAWSVGSLNTEAFF. The CDR3 DNA reads TGTGCCTGGAGTGTAGGGAGTTTAAACACTGAAGCTTTCTTT.

The chain recombines TRBV20-1 with TRBJ2-3; D is unclear. Germline-derived CDR1 and CDR2 are DFQATT and SNEGSKA (reference sequence). V was trimmed by 6 bases and J by 1 base, leaving 8 bases between them. The CDR3 has 12 residues. The CDR3 sequence: CSAAIGTDTQYF. For the CDR3, the DNA is TGCAGTGCCGCTATTGGCACAGATACGCAGTATTTT.

J is TRBJ2-7 and V is TRBV6-1, with 13 bases matching TRBD2. V lost 6 bases to trimming and J lost 6 bases; unmatched junction nucleotides: 5. The CDR3 is 14 residues long. The germline CDR1 and CDR2 sequences are MNHNS and SASEGT. The CDR3 nucleotides read TGTGCCAGCAGCCGGACTAGCGGGAGTCGCGAGCAGTACTTC. As protein: CASSRTSGSREQYF.